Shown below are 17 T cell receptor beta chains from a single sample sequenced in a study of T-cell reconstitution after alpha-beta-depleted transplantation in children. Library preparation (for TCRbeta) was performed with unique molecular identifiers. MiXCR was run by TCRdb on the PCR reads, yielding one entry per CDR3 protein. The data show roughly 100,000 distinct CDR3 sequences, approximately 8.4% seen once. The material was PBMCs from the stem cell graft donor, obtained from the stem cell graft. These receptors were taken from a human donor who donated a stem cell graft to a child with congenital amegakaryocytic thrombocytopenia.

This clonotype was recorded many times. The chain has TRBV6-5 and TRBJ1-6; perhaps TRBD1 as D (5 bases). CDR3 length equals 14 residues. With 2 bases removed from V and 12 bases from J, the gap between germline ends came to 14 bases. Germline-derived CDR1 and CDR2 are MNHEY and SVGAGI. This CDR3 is CASSYPRGGGPLHF. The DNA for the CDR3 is TGTGCCAGCAGTTACCCCCGGGGCGGAGGACCCCTCCACTTT.

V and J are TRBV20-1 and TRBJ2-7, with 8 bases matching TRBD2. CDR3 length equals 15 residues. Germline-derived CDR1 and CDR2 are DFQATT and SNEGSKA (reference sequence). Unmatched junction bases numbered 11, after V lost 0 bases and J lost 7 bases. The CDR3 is CSARDKKRGNWEQYF. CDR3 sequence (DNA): TGCAGTGCTAGAGATAAAAAGCGGGGGAATTGGGAGCAGTACTTC.

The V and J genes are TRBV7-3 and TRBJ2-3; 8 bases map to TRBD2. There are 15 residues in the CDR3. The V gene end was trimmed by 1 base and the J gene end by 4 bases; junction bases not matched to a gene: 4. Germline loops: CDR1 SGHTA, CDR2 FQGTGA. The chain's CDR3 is CASSLIAGGPDTQYF. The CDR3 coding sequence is TGTGCCAGCAGCTTAATTGCGGGAGGCCCAGATACGCAGTATTTT. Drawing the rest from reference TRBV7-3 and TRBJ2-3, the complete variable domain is GAGVSQTPSNKVTEKGKYVELRCDPISGHTALYWYRQSLGQGPEFLIYFQGTGAADDSGLPNDRFFAVRPEGSVSTLKIQRTERGDSAVYLCASSLIAGGPDTQYFGPGTRLTVL.

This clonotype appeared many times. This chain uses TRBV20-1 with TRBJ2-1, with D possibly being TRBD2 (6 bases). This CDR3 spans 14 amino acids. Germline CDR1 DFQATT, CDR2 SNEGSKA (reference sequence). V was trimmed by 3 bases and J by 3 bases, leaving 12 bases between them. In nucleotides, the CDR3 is TGCAGTGCTAGCGGGGGACTGGTCTACAATGAGCAGTTCTTC. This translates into CSASGGLVYNEQFF.

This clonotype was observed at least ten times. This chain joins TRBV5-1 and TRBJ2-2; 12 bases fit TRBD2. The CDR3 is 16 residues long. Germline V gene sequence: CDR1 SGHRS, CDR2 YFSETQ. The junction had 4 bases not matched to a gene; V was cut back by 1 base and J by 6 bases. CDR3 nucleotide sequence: TGCGCCAGCAGCTTGACTAGCGGGGGGACGTCCGGGGAGCTGTTTTTT. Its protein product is CASSLTSGGTSGELFF.

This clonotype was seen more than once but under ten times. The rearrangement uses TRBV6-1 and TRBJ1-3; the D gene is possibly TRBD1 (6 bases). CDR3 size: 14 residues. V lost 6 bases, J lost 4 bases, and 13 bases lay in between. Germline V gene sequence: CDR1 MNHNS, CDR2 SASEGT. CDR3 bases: TGTGCCAGCAGGGCGACAGGTCTCGGAAACACCATATATTTT. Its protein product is CASRATGLGNTIYF.

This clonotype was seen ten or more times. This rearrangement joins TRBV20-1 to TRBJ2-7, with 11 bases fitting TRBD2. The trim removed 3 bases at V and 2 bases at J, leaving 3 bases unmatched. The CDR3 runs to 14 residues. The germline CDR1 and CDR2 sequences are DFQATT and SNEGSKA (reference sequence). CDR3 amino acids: CSASLAGGAYEQYF. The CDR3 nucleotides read TGCAGTGCTAGCCTAGCGGGGGGAGCCTACGAGCAGTACTTC.

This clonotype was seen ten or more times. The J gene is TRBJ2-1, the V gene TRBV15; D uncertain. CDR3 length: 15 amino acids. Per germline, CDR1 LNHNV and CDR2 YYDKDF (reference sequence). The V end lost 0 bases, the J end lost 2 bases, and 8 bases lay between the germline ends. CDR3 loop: CATSRDQDPYNEQFF. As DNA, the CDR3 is TGTGCCACCAGCAGAGATCAGGACCCCTACAATGAGCAGTTCTTC.

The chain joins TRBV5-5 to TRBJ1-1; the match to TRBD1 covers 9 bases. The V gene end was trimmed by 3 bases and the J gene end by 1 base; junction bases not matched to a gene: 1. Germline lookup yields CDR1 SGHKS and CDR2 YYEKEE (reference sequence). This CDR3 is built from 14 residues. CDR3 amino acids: CASSWTGENTEAFF. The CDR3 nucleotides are TGTGCCAGCAGCTGGACAGGGGAGAACACTGAAGCTTTCTTT.

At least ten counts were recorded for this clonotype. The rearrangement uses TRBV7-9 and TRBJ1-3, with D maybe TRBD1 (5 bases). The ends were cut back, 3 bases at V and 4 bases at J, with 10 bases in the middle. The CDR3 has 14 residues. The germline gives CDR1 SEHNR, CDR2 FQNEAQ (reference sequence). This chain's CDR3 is CASSFGGAGNTIYF. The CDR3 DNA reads TGTGCCAGCAGCTTCGGGGGTGCAGGAAACACCATATATTTT.

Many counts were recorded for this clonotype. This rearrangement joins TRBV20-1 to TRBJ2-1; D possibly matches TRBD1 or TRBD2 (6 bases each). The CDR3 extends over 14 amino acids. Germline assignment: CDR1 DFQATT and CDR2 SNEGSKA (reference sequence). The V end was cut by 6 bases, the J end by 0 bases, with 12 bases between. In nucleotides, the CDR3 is TGCAGTGCCGAGGGGGGTAGCTCCTACAATGAGCAGTTCTTC. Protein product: CSAEGGSSYNEQFF.

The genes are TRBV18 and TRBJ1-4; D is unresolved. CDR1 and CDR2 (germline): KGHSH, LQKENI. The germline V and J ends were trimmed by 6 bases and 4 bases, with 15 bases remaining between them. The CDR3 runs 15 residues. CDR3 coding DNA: TGTGCCAGCTCGACGGGAGATTATAGTAATGAAAAACTGTTTTTT. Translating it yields CASSTGDYSNEKLFF.

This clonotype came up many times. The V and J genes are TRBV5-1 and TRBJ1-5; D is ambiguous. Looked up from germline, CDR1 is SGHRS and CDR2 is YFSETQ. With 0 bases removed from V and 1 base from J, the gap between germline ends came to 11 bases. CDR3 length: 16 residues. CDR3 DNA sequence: TGCGCCAGCAGCTTGGATGGCCGGCAGAGCAATCAGCCCCAGCATTTT. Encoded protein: CASSLDGRQSNQPQHF.

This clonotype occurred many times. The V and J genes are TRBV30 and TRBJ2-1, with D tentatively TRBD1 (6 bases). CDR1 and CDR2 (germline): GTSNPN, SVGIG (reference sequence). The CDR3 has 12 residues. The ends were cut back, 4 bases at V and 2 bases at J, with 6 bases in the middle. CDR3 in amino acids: CAWTGAYNEQFF. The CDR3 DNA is TGTGCCTGGACAGGGGCCTACAATGAGCAGTTCTTC.

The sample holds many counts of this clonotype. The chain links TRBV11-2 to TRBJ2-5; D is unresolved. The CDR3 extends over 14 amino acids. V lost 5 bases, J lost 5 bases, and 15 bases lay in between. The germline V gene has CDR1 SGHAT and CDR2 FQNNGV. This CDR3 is CASSRFGTDETQYF. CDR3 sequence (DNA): TGTGCCAGCAGCCGTTTCGGAACAGATGAGACCCAGTACTTC.

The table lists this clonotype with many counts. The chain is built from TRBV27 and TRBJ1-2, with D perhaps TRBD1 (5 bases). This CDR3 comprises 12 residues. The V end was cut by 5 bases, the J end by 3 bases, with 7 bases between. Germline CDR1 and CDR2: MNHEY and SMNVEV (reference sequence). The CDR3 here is CASSDRDYGYTF. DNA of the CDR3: TGTGCCAGCAGTGACAGAGACTATGGCTACACCTTC.

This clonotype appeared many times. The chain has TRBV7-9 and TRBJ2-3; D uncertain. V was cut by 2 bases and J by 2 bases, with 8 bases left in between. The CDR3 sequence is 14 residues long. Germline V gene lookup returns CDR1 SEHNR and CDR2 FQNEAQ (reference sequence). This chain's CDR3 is CASSLSVPTDTQYF. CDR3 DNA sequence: TGTGCCAGCAGCTTATCGGTCCCCACAGATACGCAGTATTTT. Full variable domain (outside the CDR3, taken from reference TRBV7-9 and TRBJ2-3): DTGVSQNPRHKITKRGQNVTFRCDPISEHNRLYWYRQTLGQGPEFLTYFQNEAQLEKSRLLSDRFSAERPKGSFSTLEIQRTEQGDSAMYLCASSLSVPTDTQYFGPGTRLTVL.